Following are 2 T cell receptor beta chains from one sample sequenced in a study of early T cells in non-severe SARS-CoV-2 infection. TCRdb called the 5' RACE reads again in MiXCR, with one record for every CDR3 protein. The sample comprises 50,000 to 55,000 distinct CDR3 sequences, around 10% of which are singletons, and around 4% rests with the top ten. The sequencing sample was made of whole blood. These receptor sequences come from an adult who was a healthcare worker with PCR-confirmed SARS-CoV-2 infection or an uninfected control (not recorded which).

This clonotype was observed a single time. A much bigger clone sits one base away, suggesting this may be a read error. The gene calls are TRBV4-3 and TRBJ2-1; TRBD2 is a possible D gene (6 bases). Looked up from germline, CDR1 is LGHNA and CDR2 is YSLEER. The CDR3 sequence is 17 residues long. The CDR3 DNA follows: TGCGCCCGCAGCCAAGTCGAGCGGGCCAACTCCTACAATGAGCAGTTCTTC. Protein: CARSQVERANSYNEQFF.

This clonotype has just a few counts. The rearrangement links TRBV2 to TRBJ2-3, with 7 bases lining up with TRBD2. Germline V gene lookup returns CDR1 SNHLY and CDR2 FYNNEI. This CDR3 region has 14 residues. Germline trimming cut 5 bases from V and 6 bases from J; bases unmatched to any gene: 8. This chain's CDR3 is CASSLGRGGDTQYF. DNA of the CDR3: TGTGCCAGCAGTCTTGGGAGGGGAGGGGATACGCAGTATTTT.